Shown below are 10 T cell receptor beta chains from a single sample sequenced in a study of early T cells in non-severe SARS-CoV-2 infection. TCRdb called the 5' RACE reads again in MiXCR, with one record for every CDR3 protein. The sample consists of about 58,000 distinct CDR3 sequences, 12% of them appearing once. Sample: whole blood, taken at baseline. Every receptor here comes from an adult who was a healthcare worker with PCR-confirmed SARS-CoV-2 infection or an uninfected control (not recorded which). The donor label of this sample is uncertain.

In its sample, this clonotype was seen many times. V usage is TRBV19 and J usage is TRBJ1-2; D not resolved. This CDR3 spans 16 amino acids. Germline V gene data show CDR1 as LNHDA and CDR2 as SQIVND (reference sequence). The V and J ends lost 0 bases and 7 bases respectively, with 18 bases between them. CDR3 DNA sequence: TGTGCCAGTAGTATAGATCCCGGGGATAACTCCGGTGGCTACACCTTC. This translates into CASSIDPGDNSGGYTF.

V is TRBV7-2 and J is TRBJ2-3; 9 nucleotides match TRBD2. CDR3 length: 17 amino acids. In germline, CDR1 is SGHTA, CDR2 FQGNSA. V was pared by 1 base and J by 6 bases, with 11 bases of the junction left unmatched. The CDR3 nucleotides are TGTGCCAGCAGCTTAGGGGGGACTAGCCGGGCCCGTGATACGCAGTATTTT. Protein: CASSLGGTSRARDTQYF.

There are a few counts of this clonotype. The chain is built from TRBV7-2 and TRBJ1-6, with a possible D match to TRBD1 (6 bases). The CDR3 has 17 amino acids. Germline CDR1 and CDR2: SGHTA and FQGNSA. Trimming removed 0 bases from V and 2 bases from J, with 11 bases in between. CDR3 in amino acids: CASSLAWRDTYNSPLHF. The CDR3, as DNA: TGTGCCAGCAGCTTAGCGTGGCGGGACACCTATAATTCACCCCTCCACTTT.

The rearrangement links TRBV7-9 to TRBJ1-1; tentatively, D is TRBD1 (6 bases). The CDR3 is 12 amino acids. CDR1 is SEHNR, CDR2 FQNEAQ, per germline (reference sequence). The CDR3 DNA sequence: TGTATGACGGGCAGGGGGAACACTGAAGCTTTCTTT. This encodes CMTGRGNTEAFF.

This chain links TRBV19 with TRBJ2-5; D gene unclear. The length of the CDR3 is 12 residues. V lost 3 bases, J lost 7 bases, and 9 bases lay in between. Germline-derived CDR1 and CDR2 are LNHDA and SQIVND (reference sequence). In DNA, the CDR3 is TGTGCCAGTAGTATTCCCCCTGGGACCCAGTACTTC. Encoded protein: CASSIPPGTQYF. The full variable domain, in which reference TRBV19 and TRBJ2-5 provide the parts outside the CDR3, is DGGITQSPKYLFRKEGQNVTLSCEQNLNHDAMYWYRQDPGQGLRLIYYSQIVNDFQKGDIAEGYSVSREKKESFPLTVTSAQKNPTAFYLCASSIPPGTQYFGPGTRLLVL.

This clonotype was seen a few times. CDR3 DNA: TGTGCCAGCAGCTCGACCGGGACAGGGAGGAACACTGAAGCTTTCTTT. It yields the protein CASSSTGTGRNTEAFF. V usage is TRBV7-9 and J usage is TRBJ1-1, with 9 positions matching TRBD1. CDR3 size: 16 residues. Germline assignment: CDR1 SEHNR and CDR2 FQNEAQ (reference sequence). J lost 1 base, V lost 4 bases, and 7 bases had no gene match.

This clonotype appeared many times. The V and J genes are TRBV7-3 and TRBJ1-6; D possibly corresponds to TRBD1 (6 bases). This CDR3 has 14 residues. Germline V lookup: CDR1 SGHTA, CDR2 FQGTGA. Trimming removed 3 bases from V and 7 bases from J, with 10 bases in between. CDR3 bases: TGTGCCAGCAGCTTTGGGACACGGAATTCACCCCTCCACTTT. This sequence encodes CASSFGTRNSPLHF.

The chain couples TRBV7-3 to TRBJ2-1, with D perhaps matching TRBD1 (7 bases). Germline lookup yields CDR1 SGHTA and CDR2 FQGTGA. The V and J ends lost 3 bases and 7 bases respectively, with 13 bases between them. This CDR3 has 14 amino acids. As DNA, the CDR3 is TGTGCCAGCAGCTTGCAGGGGGGCTTTAATGAGCAGTTCTTC. This codes for CASSLQGGFNEQFF. Full variable domain (missing parts from reference TRBV7-3 and TRBJ2-1): GAGVSQTPSNKVTEKGKYVELRCDPISGHTALYWYRQSLGQGPEFLIYFQGTGAADDSGLPNDRFFAVRPEGSVSTLKIQRTERGDSAVYLCASSLQGGFNEQFFGPGTRLTVL.

This clonotype has more than one count but fewer than ten. The CDR3 region is CASSLEGGRAMSEKLFF. DNA of the CDR3: TGTGCCAGCAGCTTAGAGGGCGGTCGGGCAATGAGTGAAAAACTGTTTTTT. V usage is TRBV7-2 and J usage is TRBJ1-4, with no clear D. This CDR3 is built from 17 residues. The germline CDR1 and CDR2 sequences are SGHTA and FQGNSA. Between the trimmed V and J ends, which lost 1 base and 7 bases, there was a span of 19 bases.

This clonotype was observed many times. CDR3 sequence (DNA): TGCAGTGCTAGAGATTTAGGGGGCTCGAACACTGAAGCTTTCTTT. Its protein is CSARDLGGSNTEAFF. This chain uses TRBV20-1 with TRBJ1-1; 7 nucleotides match TRBD1. The CDR3 covers 15 residues. Trimming took 0 bases from V and 1 from J; bases not matched to a gene: 5. Per the germline V gene, CDR1 is DFQATT and CDR2 is SNEGSKA (reference sequence).